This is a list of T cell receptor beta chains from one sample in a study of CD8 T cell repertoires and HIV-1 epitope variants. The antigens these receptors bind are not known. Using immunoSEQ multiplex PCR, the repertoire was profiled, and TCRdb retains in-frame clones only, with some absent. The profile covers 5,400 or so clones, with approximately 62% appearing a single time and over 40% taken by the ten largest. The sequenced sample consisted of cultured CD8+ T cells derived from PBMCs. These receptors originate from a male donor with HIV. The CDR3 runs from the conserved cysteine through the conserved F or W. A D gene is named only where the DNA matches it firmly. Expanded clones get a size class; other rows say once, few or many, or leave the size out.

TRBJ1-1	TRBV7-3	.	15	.	CASSQDPTGVTEAFF	TGTGCCAGCAGCCAAGATCCGACAGGCGTCACTGAAGCTTTCTTT
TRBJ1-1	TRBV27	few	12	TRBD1	CASSLGTGEAFF	TGTGCCAGCAGCCTTGGGACAGGAGAAGCTTTCTTT
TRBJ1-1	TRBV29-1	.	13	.	CSDFGGTSAEAFF	TGCAGCGATTTTGGGGGGACCTCGGCTGAAGCTTTCTTT
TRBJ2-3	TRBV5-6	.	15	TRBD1	CASSGGQEWADTQYF	TGTGCCAGCAGCGGAGGACAGGAATGGGCAGATACGCAGTATTTT
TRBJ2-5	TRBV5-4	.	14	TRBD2	CASSDGTNQETQYF	TGTGCCAGCAGCGATGGGACTAACCAAGAGACCCAGTACTTC
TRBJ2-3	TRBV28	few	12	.	CASSQGIDTQYF	TGTGCCAGCTCTCAGGGGATAGATACGCAGTATTTT
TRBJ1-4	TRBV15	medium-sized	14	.	CATSRDRGGEKLFF	TGTGCCACCAGCAGAGACAGGGGTGGGGAAAAACTGTTTTTT
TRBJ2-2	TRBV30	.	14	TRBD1	CAWSGTGDTGELFF	TGTGCCTGGAGTGGGACAGGGGATACCGGGGAGCTGTTTTTT
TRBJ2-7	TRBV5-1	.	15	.	CASSSSFYDSYEQYF	TGCGCCAGCAGCTCCTCCTTCTACGACTCCTACGAGCAGTACTTC
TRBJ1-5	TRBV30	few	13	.	CAWSPRGDQPQHF	TGTGCCTGGAGTCCCCGGGGGGATCAGCCCCAGCATTTT
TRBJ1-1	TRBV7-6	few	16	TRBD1	CASSQRSDRVNTEAFF	TGTGCCAGCAGCCAACGGTCGGACAGGGTGAACACTGAAGCTTTCTTT
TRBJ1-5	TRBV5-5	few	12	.	CASSDHNQPQHF	TGTGCCAGCAGCGATCACAATCAGCCCCAGCATTTT
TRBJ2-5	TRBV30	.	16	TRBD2	CAWSRGGQMEQETQYF	TGTGCCTGGAGTCGGGGGGGCCAAATGGAACAAGAGACCCAGTACTTC
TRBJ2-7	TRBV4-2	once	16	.	CASSQEGLTVTYEQYF	TGTGCCAGCAGCCAGGAGGGTCTCACGGTAACCTACGAGCAGTACTTC
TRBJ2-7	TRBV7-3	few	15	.	CASSFAGGISYEQYF	TGTGCCAGCAGCTTTGCAGGGGGGATCTCCTACGAGCAGTACTTC
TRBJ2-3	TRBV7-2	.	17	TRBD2	CASSLGLAGGPTDTQYF	TGTGCCAGCAGCTTGGGACTAGCGGGAGGGCCCACAGATACGCAGTATTTT
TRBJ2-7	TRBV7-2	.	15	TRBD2	CASSETSGGPYEQYF	TGTGCCAGCAGCGAGACTAGCGGGGGGCCTTACGAGCAGTACTTC
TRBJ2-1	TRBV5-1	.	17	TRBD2	CASSLDPAGGQVNEQFF	TGCGCCAGCAGCTTGGATCCAGCGGGGGGGCAGGTGAATGAGCAGTTCTTC
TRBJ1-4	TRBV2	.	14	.	CASSEDSEGEKLFF	TGTGCCAGCAGTGAAGACTCCGAAGGGGAAAAACTGTTTTTT
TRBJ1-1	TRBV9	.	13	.	CASSPTTGIEAFF	TGTGCCAGCAGCCCAACAACAGGAATTGAAGCTTTCTTT
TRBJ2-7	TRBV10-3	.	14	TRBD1	CATARDRAMEEQYF	TGTGCCACCGCCCGGGACAGGGCGATGGAGGAGCAGTACTTC
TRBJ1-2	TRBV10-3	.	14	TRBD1	CAISEAGGQYGYTF	TGTGCCATCAGTGAGGCAGGGGGCCAATATGGCTACACCTTC
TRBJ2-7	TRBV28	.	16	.	CASSVSSGTVSYEQYF	TGTGCCAGCAGTGTATCCTCCGGGACGGTGTCCTACGAGCAGTACTTC
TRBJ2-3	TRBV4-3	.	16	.	CASSPETEGGADTQYF	TGCGCCAGCAGTCCAGAGACTGAGGGGGGTGCAGATACGCAGTATTTT
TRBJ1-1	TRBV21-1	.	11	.	CASSRGTEAFF	TGTGCCAGCAGTAGAGGCACTGAAGCTTTCTTT
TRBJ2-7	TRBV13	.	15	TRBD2	CASSTVAGEIHEQYF	TGTGCCAGCAGCACCGTAGCGGGAGAAATCCACGAGCAGTACTTC
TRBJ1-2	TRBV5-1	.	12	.	CASSLGGGGYTF	TGCGCCAGCAGCCTCGGGGGCGGGGGCTACACCTTC
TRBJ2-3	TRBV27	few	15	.	CASSFSPGGTDTQYF	TGTGCCAGCAGTTTTAGCCCGGGTGGCACAGATACGCAGTATTTT
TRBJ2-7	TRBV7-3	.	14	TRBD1	CASSLGQYLREQYF	TGTGCCAGCAGCTTGGGACAGTACCTTCGTGAGCAGTACTTC
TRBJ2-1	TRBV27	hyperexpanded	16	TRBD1	CASSLSQGISYNEQFF	TGTGCCAGCAGTTTATCACAGGGGATATCCTACAATGAGCAGTTCTTC
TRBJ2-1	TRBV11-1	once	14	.	CASSLAGLSGVQFF	TGTGCCAGCAGCTTAGCGGGGCTCTCGGGGGTGCAGTTCTTC